These 14 T cell receptor beta chains came from one sample sequenced in a study of quantifying T cell responses using KT2 cells. As for the study in general: cDNA was made from DNase-treated RNA using alpha and beta constant primers.

A single-stranded UMI oligo with SP2 sequence was ligated to cDNA 3' ends. The first PCR ran 3 to 5 cycles with an equimolar RC1.1 and RC1.2 beta primer mix. In TCRdb, the UMI-ligation and nested PCR reads were re-called with MiXCR into one record per CDR3 protein. There are about 32,000 distinct CDR3 sequences in the sample; less than 7.5% occur only once, and more than 15% lies in the top ten. Material: PBMCs spiked with cells of the T cell clone KT2. These receptors were obtained from a human donor.

In this sample, this clonotype turned up a few times. J is TRBJ1-5 and V is TRBV3-1; 11 bases are a match to TRBD1. Looked up from germline, CDR1 is LGHDT and CDR2 is YNNKEL (reference sequence). The junction had 0 bases not matched to a gene; V was cut back by 1 base and J by 7 bases. CDR3 length equals 14 residues. CDR3 bases: TGTGCCAGCAGCCAAGGGACAGGGGGCCAGCCCCAGCATTTT. It codes for CASSQGTGGQPQHF.

There are many counts of this clonotype. The chain employs TRBV15 and TRBJ2-6; D not resolved. CDR3 length equals 16 residues. The V and J ends lost 5 bases and 1 base respectively, with 12 bases between them. The germline V gene has CDR1 LNHNV and CDR2 YYDKDF (reference sequence). CDR3 loop: CATSDRDFSGANVLTF. The CDR3, as DNA: TGTGCCACCAGCGATCGCGACTTTTCTGGGGCCAACGTCCTGACTTTC.

This clonotype appeared many times. The rearrangement joins TRBV29-1 to TRBJ2-7; maybe TRBD2 (5 bases). The CDR3 consists of 12 residues. CDR1 is SQVTM, CDR2 ANQGSEA, per germline. The V gene lost 0 bases and the J gene lost 5 bases, with 8 bases spanning the gap. The CDR3 DNA sequence: TGCAGCGTTGAAGATCCCGGGGACGAGCAGTACTTC. Its translation: CSVEDPGDEQYF.

The table lists this clonotype with a few counts. The chain has TRBV18 and TRBJ2-7; TRBD2 agrees at 16 bases. J lost 3 bases, V lost 4 bases, and 9 bases had no gene match. Germline V gene data show CDR1 as KGHSH and CDR2 as LQKENI. This CDR3 comprises 18 residues. The CDR3 DNA sequence: TGTGCCAGCTCACTAACCGGGACTAGCGGGAGGGACCGCTACGAGCAGTACTTC. Residues: CASSLTGTSGRDRYEQYF.

Only a few counts were recorded for this clonotype. The rearrangement links TRBV7-3 to TRBJ2-2; D is unclear. The V gene lost 3 bases and the J gene lost 4 bases, with 6 bases spanning the gap. The germline V gene encodes CDR1 SGHTA and CDR2 FQGTGA. This CDR3 comprises 13 residues. As DNA, the CDR3 is TGTGCCAGCAGCTTCCCCAGCACCGGGGAGCTGTTTTTT. It encodes CASSFPSTGELFF. Full variable domain (remainder filled in from reference TRBV7-3 and TRBJ2-2): GAGVSQTPSNKVTEKGKYVELRCDPISGHTALYWYRQSLGQGPEFLIYFQGTGAADDSGLPNDRFFAVRPEGSVSTLKIQRTERGDSAVYLCASSFPSTGELFFGEGSRLTVL.

V and J are TRBV27 and TRBJ2-1; D might be TRBD2 (6 bases). Germline-derived CDR1 and CDR2 are MNHEY and SMNVEV (reference sequence). This CDR3 has 18 residues. Trimming left V 7 bases short and J 4 bases short, with 26 bases between. The DNA for the CDR3 is TGTGCCAGCAACACTTGGGAGGCCGGTGGCGGAGGTTACAATGAGCAGTTCTTC. As protein: CASNTWEAGGGGYNEQFF.

In this sample, this clonotype turned up many times. The rearrangement uses TRBV29-1 and TRBJ2-7; 7 positions agree with TRBD2. The junction had 9 bases not matched to a gene; V was cut back by 5 bases and J by 2 bases. Germline values: CDR1 SQVTM, CDR2 ANQGSEA. This CDR3 region has 14 residues. CDR3 residues: CSVIGWDYPYEQYF. For the CDR3, the DNA is TGCAGCGTTATAGGATGGGACTATCCCTACGAGCAGTACTTC.

This clonotype was seen ten or more times. The V gene is TRBV29-1, the J gene TRBJ2-1, with D perhaps being TRBD1 or TRBD2 (5 bases each). Per the germline V gene, CDR1 is SQVTM and CDR2 is ANQGSEA. V lost 4 bases and J 1 base, leaving 8 bases between the germline ends. The CDR3 runs 13 residues. The CDR3: CSVVGESYNEQFF. Written as DNA, the CDR3 is TGCAGCGTTGTGGGGGAGTCCTACAATGAGCAGTTCTTC.

This clonotype was seen a few times. This chain joins TRBV21-1 and TRBJ2-7; TRBD1 was called by the table and not checked on the DNA. TRBV21-1 is described as a pseudogene. CDR3 length equals 15 residues. The CDR3 DNA follows: TGTGCCAGCAGCAAAGAGAGGAACAGGGTTGGCGAGCAGTACTTC. Translation: CASSKERNRVGEQYF.

This clonotype was detected ten times or more. CDR3 sequence reads: CASSEFDLVGGDNEQFF. The CDR3, as DNA: TGTGCCAGCAGTGAATTTGATCTGGTAGGCGGGGATAATGAGCAGTTCTTC. The chain joins TRBV6-1 to TRBJ2-1; D perhaps matches TRBD2 (6 bases). In germline, CDR1 is MNHNS, CDR2 SASEGT. The V end was cut by 2 bases, the J end by 7 bases, with 21 bases between. CDR3 length: 17 residues.

Ten or more counts support this clonotype. The chain joins TRBV20-1 to TRBJ2-7, with TRBD2 matching 9 bases. With 6 bases clipped from V and 2 bases from J, the junction kept 8 bases outside the gene matches. The CDR3 is 14 residues long. Germline values: CDR1 DFQATT, CDR2 SNEGSKA (reference sequence). This CDR3 is CSAPSGTFTYEQYF. Here the CDR3 DNA reads TGCAGTGCCCCTAGCGGGACCTTTACCTACGAGCAGTACTTC.

This clonotype was found many times. The gene calls are TRBV6-5 and TRBJ1-1; D not certain. Per germline, CDR1 MNHEY and CDR2 SVGAGI. The CDR3 is 14 amino acids. Trimming removed 2 bases from V and 5 bases from J, with 12 bases in between. The DNA for the CDR3 is TGTGCCAGCAGTTACCAGATCATGGGGACTGAAGCTTTCTTT. The encoded protein is CASSYQIMGTEAFF.

This clonotype was observed a few times. The chain combines TRBV20-1 with TRBJ1-2; perhaps TRBD1 as D (6 bases). The CDR3 spans 13 residues. CDR1 is DFQATT, CDR2 SNEGSKA, per germline (reference sequence). Trimming shortened V by 2 bases and J by 4 bases, and 11 bases separated the two germline ends. Written as DNA, the CDR3 is TGCAGTGCTAGAACCATCAGGGGCTATGGCTACACCTTC. Encoded protein: CSARTIRGYGYTF.

The sample holds many counts of this clonotype. The chain carries TRBV19 and TRBJ2-4, with D hard to call. The ends were cut back, 5 bases at V and 9 bases at J, with 8 bases in the middle. CDR1 LNHDA and CDR2 SQIVND come from the germline V gene (reference sequence). There are 11 residues in the CDR3. This CDR3 is CASSEFGIQYF. Written as DNA, the CDR3 is TGTGCCAGTAGTGAGTTTGGCATTCAGTACTTC. Drawing the rest from reference TRBV19 and TRBJ2-4, the complete variable domain is DGGITQSPKYLFRKEGQNVTLSCEQNLNHDAMYWYRQDPGQGLRLIYYSQIVNDFQKGDIAEGYSVSREKKESFPLTVTSAQKNPTAFYLCASSEFGIQYFGAGTRLSVL.